Included here is one T cell receptor (beta chain) sequence, with context. Its target antigen remains unknown. Base quality data are lacking; no much larger clone is found one base away. Library creation used 5' RACE. The run used an Illumina HiSeq 2500. The second PCR ran for about 7 to 11 cycles and used a J-beta primer mix along with a sample-barcoded 5' primer. A unique molecular identifier was introduced onto each TCR beta cDNA molecule by a template-switch 5' adaptor carrying 12 random nucleotides. At least 2.5 million CDR3-containing paired-end reads were obtained from each sample. All of the RNA was converted into first-strand cDNA using the Mint cDNA synthesis kit, with a TRBC-specific oligonucleotide serving as the primer. Following uracil-DNA glycosylase treatment, all cDNA underwent a first 18-cycle PCR with the universal primers M1SS and BC2_uni_R. The paper's processing steps were these. Each sample was normalized by randomly selecting 1 million high-quality reads, each carrying a distinct molecular identifier. Reads sharing molecular identifiers were discarded rather than binned into consensus sequences. MiTCR, with a Q25 quality threshold and the strictest error-elimination algorithm, was used for CDR3 identification, clonotype clustering and error correction. A nonparametric unseen species model using Euler transformation provided a lower-bound estimate of total TCR beta diversity. Using fastp at Q25 and MiXCR, TCRdb reprocessed the public reads and kept productive beta chains. Every entry covers one CDR3 protein and lists the most common genes and DNA from its rows. These V and J calls rely on TCRdb rather than the paper's analysis. A total of around 1,000,000 distinct CDR3 sequences appear in this sample, approximately 25% of them only once. Of the sample, around 0.75% falls within the top ten clones.

Donors were 30 to 45 systemically healthy Caucasian individuals from Russia aged roughly 6 to 90 years. About 10 milliliters of peripheral blood were drawn from each donor into EDTA-treated Vacutainer tubes. PBMCs were isolated by Ficoll-Paque density-gradient centrifugation, with at least 6 million obtained per sample. Total RNA, at least 5.5 micrograms per sample, was extracted from PBMCs with Trizol reagent. For every donor, an aliquot of PBMCs went through flow cytometry to measure the percentages of naive CD45RAhigh/CD27high T cells. The sample originates from a study of blood T cells in healthy people across ages (dated by TCRdb to about 2015). As for the study more broadly: In model experiments, roughly one uniquely barcoded TCR beta cDNA molecule per two T cells was captured by template switching. The study measured age-related changes in TCR beta repertoire diversity using deep sequencing normalized with unique cDNA molecular identifiers. The donors were divided into four age groups: young (average approximately 15 years), middle-aged (around 37), aged (under 70) and long-lived (roughly 82). For two donors (one aged 18 to 30 and one aged 80 or older), the study analyzed two additional independent replicas of 1 million unique cDNA reads from the same blood draw. Findings and caveats that apply to the study as a whole: Bulk unsorted PBMC profiling prevented conclusive comparison of naive and antigen-experienced compartments. Observed TCR beta diversity per million T cells fell roughly linearly with age, and a significant reduction was already apparent by age approximately 41. The percentage of naive T cells measured by flow cytometry correlated strongly with observed TCR beta diversity. Compared with the aged group, the long-lived group had more naive CD4+ T cells, fewer expanded clones and increased TCR diversity, suggesting age selection. Estimates of total diversity from one million sequenced T cells were regarded as lower bounds and underestimates. Because donor CMV infection status was unknown, age-related changes in expanded clonotypes were potentially confounded.

The CDR3 measures 16 amino acids from cysteine to phenylalanine. The CDR3 DNA has 48 bases and is translated from base 1. The V end loses 6 bases and the J end loses 5 bases, and a stretch of 25 bases separates them. For CDR1 and CDR2, the germline V gene lists SQVTM and ANQGSEA. These data were likewise used in another study, on T cells of mothers and their children. That second report states: Nine systemically healthy Caucasian individuals served as donors, namely three mothers together with their six children. cDNA synthesis used all of the extracted RNA, with 1.5 ug of RNA in each 15 ul reaction. In the second PCR, sample barcodes and 2-4 random nucleotides were introduced via the M1S primer. Over 8.5 million TCR beta CDR3 reads were obtained for each mother, and some 3 million reads were obtained for each child. Thymic selection shapes the output of TCR recombination in a similar way in related and unrelated pairs, and inherited differences have a minor effect. Normalized repertoire overlap in related mother-child pairs was always slightly higher than in unrelated mother-child pairs, but the difference was never significant. No persistent microchimeric T cell clones were found, with a detection sensitivity of roughly 100 clones per million clonotypes. To look for features that set related mother-child pairs apart from unrelated individuals, the researchers ran deep NGS to compare the TCR beta repertoires of mothers and children. On average, the children were about 10 +/- 4 years old, while the mothers were roughly 40 +/- 4 years old. After adapter ligation was performed with NEBNext reagents, the libraries were sequenced on an Illumina HiSeq 2000 with 100+100 nt paired-end reads. To prevent cross-contamination, the mother and child libraries were prepared a month apart and were sequenced in separate runs. Each donor had between 500,000 and 2,000,000 distinct TCR beta clonotypes identified. Naive TCR beta clonotypes were estimated from low-frequency clonotypes matched to each donor's FACS-determined naive share, without sorting.

The specimen sequenced was blood. This clonotype was sampled from a girl aged 2 to 9 in good health. This sequence uses TRBV29-1 and TRBJ2-5; TRBD2 is a possible D gene, resting on 7 matching bases. This receptor has the CDR3 CSVTRGGGPPKETQYF. The DNA reads as follows: TGCAGCGTCACTCGGGGAGGGGGACCTCCAAAGGAGACCCAGTACTTC. When the CDR3 is completed using the reference TRBV29-1 and TRBJ2-5 genes on either side, the full variable domain is SAVISQKPSRDICQRGTSLTIQCQVDSQVTMMFWYRQQPGQSLTLIATANQGSEATYESGFVIDKFPISRPNLTFSTLTVSNMSPEDSSIYLCSVTRGGGPPKETQYFGPGTRLLVL.